Sequencing of this T cell receptor (beta chain) was carried out in a study of CD8 T cells in Susac syndrome. Sequencing of TCR beta covered CD8+ and CD4+ T cells obtained from blood. The CD8+ and CD4+ T cells were isolated magnetically using a negative isolation approach, whereas the TEMRA cells were enriched by FACS. The CDR3 has 17 residues. V shed 4 bases and J shed 4 bases, with 21 bases lying between them. CDR1 SEHNR and CDR2 FQNEAQ come from the germline V gene (reference sequence). RNA amounts of about 0.5 to 1 ug underwent reverse transcription with random hexamers. TCRdb re-derived calls from the immunoSEQ multiplex PCR reads in MiXCR, one entry per CDR3 protein. The sample includes 250,000 or so distinct CDR3 sequences, around 95% of them seen just once.

Sequenced sample: CD4+ T cells from PBMCs. The chain joins TRBV7-9 to TRBJ2-3; D not resolved. The receptor comes from a human donor with multiple sclerosis. This CDR3 is CASSSRRASNGPDTQYF. DNA for the CDR3: TGTGCCAGCAGCTCACGCCGGGCCTCCAACGGACCAGATACGCAGTATTTT.